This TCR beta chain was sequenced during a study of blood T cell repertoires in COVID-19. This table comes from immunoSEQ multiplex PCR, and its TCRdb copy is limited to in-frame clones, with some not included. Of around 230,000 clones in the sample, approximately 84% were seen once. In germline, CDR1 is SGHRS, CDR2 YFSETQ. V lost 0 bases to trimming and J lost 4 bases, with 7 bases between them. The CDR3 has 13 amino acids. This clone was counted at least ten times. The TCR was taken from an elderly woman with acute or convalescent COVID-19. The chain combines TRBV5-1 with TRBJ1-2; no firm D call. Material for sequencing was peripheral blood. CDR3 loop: CASSLEQAYGYTF. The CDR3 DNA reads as TGCGCCAGCAGCTTGGAGCAGGCCTATGGCTACACCTTC.